Following are 16 T cell receptor beta chains from one sample sequenced in a study of T cell clonality in common variable immunodeficiency. Produced via immunoSEQ multiplex PCR; TCRdb's table is partial and in-frame only. The table lists tens of thousands of clones, with no singletons. Sequencing was carried out using peripheral blood mononuclear cells. The receptor set was obtained from a person aged 18 to 70 in good health.

At least ten counts were recorded for this clone. The read comes to an end 3 residues before the CDR3 does, leaving the germline J gene to fill in the end. This rearrangement joins TRBV20-1 to TRBJ2-7, with TRBD2 identical over 8 bases. J was trimmed by 2 bases and V by 4 bases; bases with no gene match: 7. This CDR3 spans 14 amino acids. Germline-derived CDR1 and CDR2 are DFQATT and SNEGSKA (reference sequence). The CDR3 DNA, read in part, is TGCAGTGCTATCCCTCATAGCGGGGCCTACGAG. This translates into CSAIPHSGAYE. From start to end, the CDR3 is CSAIPHSGAYEQYF.

This clone appeared a few times. The read ends 3 residues shy of where the CDR3 ends; the end is completed using the germline J gene. V gene TRBV7-6 combines with J gene TRBJ1-2, with TRBD1 matching 8 bases. The CDR3 is made up of 16 amino acids. Germline V lookup: CDR1 SGHVS, CDR2 FNYEAQ. Partial CDR3 DNA: TGTGCCAGCAGCTTAGTAGGGCAGGGGGCTTGGGATACC. The encoded protein is CASSLVGQGAWDT. In full, the CDR3 reads CASSLVGQGAWDTYTF.

This clone was recorded many times. The observed sequence ends 3 residues before the CDR3 terminus, with the missing tail filled in from the germline J gene. This sequence joins TRBV5-1 and TRBJ1-5; a possible D gene is TRBD1 (5 bases). Germline V CDR1 and CDR2: SGHRS, YFSETQ. The CDR3 spans 13 residues. V was trimmed by 2 bases and J by 5 bases, leaving 8 bases between them. This CDR3 is CASSFDSYQPQHF. CDR3 DNA, as far as it was read: TGCGCCAGCAGCTTCGACAGCTATCAGCCC.

This clone was detected many times. The read halts 3 residues ahead of the CDR3 end, with the missing end drawn from the germline J gene. The chain employs TRBV10-2 and TRBJ2-1, with 9 bases fitting TRBD2. Germline V gene sequence: CDR1 WSHSY, CDR2 SAAADI. This CDR3 has 15 residues. Trimming cost V 5 bases and J 5 bases; bases outside gene matches: 7. The CDR3 bases that were read are TGCGCCAGCAGTTCCGAGCGGGAGGTGCACAATGAG. It encodes CASSSEREVHNE. The entire CDR3 is CASSSEREVHNEQFF.

This clone was seen at least ten times. The read stops 3 residues short of the end of the CDR3; the missing end is completed from the germline J gene. V is TRBV4-1 and J is TRBJ1-5; unclear D gene. Between the trimmed V and J ends, which lost 0 bases and 1 base, there was a span of 7 bases. This CDR3 has 15 amino acids. Germline V gives CDR1 MGHRA, CDR2 YSYEKL. The CDR3 loop is CASSQDRSSNQPQHF. The part of the CDR3 DNA that was read is TGCGCCAGCAGCCAAGACAGGTCAAGCAATCAGCCC.

This clone was found many times. Sequencing ends 3 residues short of the CDR3 end; the germline J gene provides the rest. The genes are TRBV10-3 and TRBJ1-3; D not certain. V gave up 2 bases and J gave up 0 bases, with 8 bases separating them. CDR1 and CDR2 from the germline V gene are ENHRY and SYGVKD. The length of the CDR3 is 15 residues. The covered CDR3 bases are TGTGCCATCAGTGAGATGGGCCGCTCTGGAAACACC. As protein: CAISEMGRSGNT. Given in full, the CDR3 is CAISEMGRSGNTIYF.

This clone was counted many times. The read finishes 3 residues shy of the CDR3 end, and the germline J gene is used to complete it. V is TRBV7-8 and J is TRBJ2-1; TRBD2 matches at 13 bases. Germline lookup yields CDR1 SGHVS and CDR2 FQNEAQ. The CDR3 loop spans 16 amino acids. V gave up 5 bases and J gave up 8 bases; unmatched junction bases: 9. The CDR3 bases that were read are TGTGCCAGCAGCCTCCGGACTAGCGGGAGTAGAGATGAG. Translated, it gives CASSLRTSGSRDE. The whole CDR3 reads CASSLRTSGSRDEQFF.

There are many counts of this clone. The missing CDR3 end, 3 residues past where the read stops, is filled in from the germline J gene. The chain employs TRBV12-3 or TRBV12-4 and TRBJ2-3; D is possibly TRBD1 (6 bases). The length of the CDR3 is 14 residues. V lost 6 bases and J lost 1, with 11 bases in between. Partial CDR3 DNA: TGTGCCAGCAGCAACAGGGTGGGCACAGATACG. Protein product: CASSNRVGTDT. The entire CDR3 protein is CASSNRVGTDTQYF.

This clone was counted ten times or more. The CDR3 spells CASSAKGQGAPGYTF. The DNA read from the CDR3 is TGTGCCAGCAGCGCTAAGGGACAGGGGGCGCCGGGC. The genes are TRBV4-2 and TRBJ1-2, with TRBD1 identical over 12 bases. The read stops 3 residues short of the end of the CDR3; the missing end is completed from the germline J gene. From germline, CDR1 is LGHNA and CDR2 YNFKEQ. The CDR3 runs to 15 residues.

The sample holds many counts of this clone. The CDR3 region is CASSRGALRSKAEAFF. The part of the CDR3 DNA that was read is TGCGCCAGCTCCAGGGGGGCCCTGCGTTCGAAAGCTGAA. The V call is TRBV10-1, the J call TRBJ1-1, with TRBD1 identical over 7 bases. The read is 3 residues too short to cover the CDR3 end, so that end is filled in from the germline J gene. CDR3 length: 16 amino acids. Trimming cost V 8 bases and J 6 bases; bases outside gene matches: 18. The germline V gene has CDR1 WNHNN and CDR2 SYGVQD (reference sequence).

This clone came up many times. The sequenced fragment ends 3 residues before the CDR3 boundary, so the rest is inferred from the germline J gene. J is TRBJ2-1 and V is TRBV10-3; no clear D gene. In germline, CDR1 is ENHRY, CDR2 SYGVKD. This CDR3 spans 16 amino acids. V was cut by 4 bases and J by 4 bases, with 17 bases left in between. CDR3 DNA, as far as it was read: TGTGCCATCAGTGGCGTCGAACTCAAGCCGTACAATGAG. Amino acid sequence: CAISGVELKPYNE. The full CDR3 protein is CAISGVELKPYNEQFF.

This clone was seen at least ten times. Read coverage stops 3 residues before the CDR3 terminus; the germline J gene supplies the remainder. This chain uses TRBV15 with TRBJ2-1, with TRBD2 matching over 9 bases. J lost 3 bases, V lost 3 bases, and 3 bases had no gene match. This CDR3 contains 15 residues. Germline V CDR1 and CDR2: LNHNV, YYDKDF (reference sequence). The CDR3 is CATSREREVYNEQFF. Incomplete CDR3 DNA: TGTGCCACCAGCAGGGAGCGGGAGGTCTACAATGAG.

Ten or more counts support this clone. The read gets to within 3 residues of the CDR3 end, and the germline J gene fills in the rest. This chain uses TRBV5-6 with TRBJ2-7, with 10 bases matching TRBD1. The junction had 4 bases not matched to a gene; V was cut back by 0 bases and J by 4 bases. Germline assignment: CDR1 SGHDT and CDR2 YYEEEE. CDR3 length: 15 amino acids. CDR3 DNA (partial): TGTGCCAGCAGCTTGGGGGACAGGGGTGCGTACGAG. Encoded protein: CASSLGDRGAYE. The whole CDR3 reads CASSLGDRGAYEQYF.

The sample holds many counts of this clone. Coverage ceases 3 residues before the CDR3 finishes, and the germline J gene fills in the end. V gene TRBV15 combines with J gene TRBJ2-7, with a possible D match to TRBD1 (5 bases). Per the germline V gene, CDR1 is LNHNV and CDR2 is YYDKDF (reference sequence). The CDR3 extends over 14 amino acids. V was clipped by 0 bases and J by 3 bases, with 9 bases between them. The CDR3 loop reads CATSRDYQGYEQYF. CDR3 DNA, as far as it was read: TGTGCCACCAGCAGAGACTACCAGGGCTACGAG.

This clone occurred many times. The observed sequence ends 3 residues before the CDR3 terminus, with the missing tail filled in from the germline J gene. The V call is TRBV7-9, the J call TRBJ2-1; possible D gene TRBD2, 5 bases. The germline V gene encodes CDR1 SEHNR and CDR2 FQNEAQ (reference sequence). The CDR3 totals 14 residues. The ends were cut back, 4 bases at V and 4 bases at J, with 11 bases in the middle. The sequenced part of the CDR3 DNA is TGTGCCAGCAGCTCTGACTCGGGGTACAATGAG. It is translated as CASSSDSGYNE. Given in full, the CDR3 is CASSSDSGYNEQFF.

This clone was observed many times. The read falls 3 residues short of the CDR3 end, and the missing part is taken from the germline J gene. The rearrangement uses TRBV18 and TRBJ2-7; 8 bases align to TRBD2. CDR1 KGHSH and CDR2 LQKENI come from the germline V gene. The ends lost 3 bases at V and 6 bases at J; junction bases unmatched: 4. The CDR3 contains 13 residues. The CDR3 bases that were read are TGTGCCAGCTCACCTAAAGCGGGAGCCGAG. Translated, it gives CASSPKAGAE. The complete CDR3 protein is CASSPKAGAEQYF.